The sequence of this T cell receptor (beta chain) was determined in a study of blood T cell repertoires in COVID-19. Across the study: PBMCs, B-cell-depleted T cells, or T cells provided the cDNA or gDNA that made up the material.

V lost 4 bases, J lost 3 bases, and 4 bases stayed unmatched. Germline V gene lookup returns CDR1 LGHDT and CDR2 YNNKEL (reference sequence). CDR3 length equals 15 residues. As handled by the study authors: Amplified reference gene primers provided the basis for estimating nucleated cell counts. Libraries were prepared by immunoSEQ multiplex PCR; TCRdb keeps only in-frame clonotypes and omits some of them. V and J calls and clone size are as listed in that table; D and trimming were resolved from the DNA. The table has 300,000 to 350,000 clones, nearly 90% seen once. The cohort comprised adults aged about 18 to 100 years residing in about two dozen US areas. This clone was seen once.

This receptor was obtained from a woman aged 18-29 years with acute COVID-19. This chain connects TRBV3-1 (or the pseudogene TRBV3-2) to TRBJ2-2, with 8 positions matching TRBD1. The sequenced sample consisted of PBMCs or T cells enriched from blood (not recorded which). CDR3 amino acids: CASSPRDRYTGELFF. CDR3 sequence (DNA): TGTGCCAGCAGCCCCCGGGACAGGTACACCGGGGAGCTGTTTTTT.